A selection of T cell receptor beta chains follows, all from one sample in a study of vaccination and CD4 T cells after COVID-19. One entry per CDR3 protein results from TCRdb running MiXCR on the PCR reads. This repertoire shows fewer than 15,000 distinct CDR3 sequences, about 45% found once; its top ten account for about an eighth. Antigen specificity for these receptors is unknown. The sample comprised CD4+ T cells from blood, cultured in vitro. Every receptor here comes from a human donor who had recovered from COVID-19. The CDR3 runs from the conserved cysteine through the conserved F or W. The D gene is left open where the match is weak.

>NA|TRBV12-3/TRBV12-4
CASSLRGMNTEAFF
>NA|TRBV4-3
CASSQDRGNTQYF
>NA|TRBV6-1
CASSEAHASGPNQETQYF
>NA|TRBV7-2
CASSQERELDAFF
>TRBD2|TRBV19
CASSPLGREFDEQFF
>NA|TRBV20-1
CSATGGGGDTF
>TRBD1|TRBV24-1
CATSGDSSDTQYF
>NA|TRBV10-3
CAIRDPTDGHTEAFF
>TRBD1|TRBV7-8
CASSLAGQGGTDTRYF
>TRBD1|TRBV12-3/TRBV12-4
CASSLASPPGQAGYGYTF
>NA|TRBV2
CASSEVGSHFPGANVLTF
>NA|TRBV11-2
CASSLTHPTDTQYF
>NA|TRBV6-5
CASSYGNSPNEKLFF
>TRBD2|TRBV20-1
CSARGSGRSAPSSYEQYF
>TRBD2|TRBV30
CAWSVVAGTYEQYF
>NA|TRBV19
CASSTGGRLNEKLFF
>NA|TRBV11-2
CASTLASAGTVNTEAFF
>NA|TRBV5-1
CASSSGQNSPLHF
>TRBD2|TRBV5-1
CASSSRAGGTQETQYF
>TRBD2|TRBV6-2/TRBV6-3
CASIRLAGVYNEQFF
>NA|TRBV7-9
CASSSEGIGYTF
>NA|TRBV6-1
CASRDVSGPTYEQYF
>NA|TRBV7-2
CASSLGTVTYEQYF
>NA|TRBV24-1
CATSGPDGETQYF
>TRBD1|TRBV20-1
CSASPGTGDGYTF
>NA|TRBV20-1
CSARDVGGYSNQPQHF
>TRBD1|TRBV12-3/TRBV12-4
CASSPRQGVNTEAFF
>NA|TRBV6-1
CASRDNTYEQYF
>NA|TRBV4-1
CASSILVRSPLHF
>TRBD1|TRBV20-1
CSARDRGKLDYGYTF
>NA|TRBV11-2
CASSSRDPTLRGTDTQYF
>NA|TRBV29-1
CSVVAGPGELFF
>TRBD1|TRBV2
CASRGTGVSYEQYF
>NA|TRBV7-9
CASSPEWQNTEAFF
>NA|TRBV3-1
CASSQLDSSYEQYF
>TRBD1|TRBV6-1
CASSPQTGGDTGELFF
>TRBD1|TRBV10-2
CASSEPTGVGSPLHF
>TRBD1|TRBV7-9
CASGGDRATGNTIYF
>NA|TRBV2
CASSERPPGANTEAFF
>NA|TRBV11-2
CASSSGYEQFF
>NA|TRBV19
CASSIGVVSTDTQYF
>NA|TRBV27
CASSSLRTEAFF